Below, 8 T cell receptor beta chains from the same sample are listed, as sequenced in a study of T cell responses to AZD1222 COVID-19 vaccine. Assay used: immunoSEQ multiplex PCR; TCRdb lists only in-frame clones, some missing. The data show about 140,000 clones, with 80% to 95% seen just once and 3.6% held by the top ten. The starting material was peripheral blood, obtained 28 days after the second AZD1222 dose. These receptors all come from an adult who received the AZD1222 COVID-19 vaccine.

The chain couples TRBV24-1 to TRBJ2-1, with 8 bases that match TRBD1. This CDR3 comprises 18 residues. V dropped 0 bases and J dropped 3; count of bases not matched to a gene: 9. Germline V gives CDR1 KGHDR, CDR2 SFDVKD. The CDR3 region is CATSDLRSGGEIYNEQFF. CDR3 DNA: TGTGCCACCAGTGATTTGCGCTCAGGGGGCGAAATCTACAATGAGCAGTTCTTC.

The V and J genes are TRBV5-6 and TRBJ2-7, with D tentatively TRBD1 (6 bases). The length of the CDR3 is 13 residues. Trimming removed 4 bases at V and 4 bases at J, with 12 bases between. The germline V gene encodes CDR1 SGHDT and CDR2 YYEEEE. The CDR3 DNA reads as TGTGCCAGCAGCCGGACAGTTCATTACGAGCAGTACTTC. Translated, it gives CASSRTVHYEQYF.

V and J are TRBV15 and TRBJ2-5; D unclear. Trimming left V 5 bases short and J 6 bases short, with 13 bases between. The CDR3 is 13 amino acids. Germline CDR1 is LNHNV and CDR2 is YYDKDF (reference sequence). DNA of the CDR3: TGTGCCACCAGCCCGCTACCCCTTCAGACCCAGTACTTC. It is translated as CATSPLPLQTQYF.

J is TRBJ2-7 and V is TRBV27; D not resolved. Germline values: CDR1 MNHEY, CDR2 SMNVEV (reference sequence). Trimming left V 3 bases short and J 3 bases short, with 12 bases between. The CDR3 runs 14 residues. In nucleotides, the CDR3 is TGTGCCAGCAGTTTTGCTGGGGAATACTACGAGCAGTACTTC. Encoded protein: CASSFAGEYYEQYF.

This rearrangement joins TRBV19 to TRBJ1-1; 7 nucleotides agree with TRBD1. CDR3 length equals 14 residues. Per the germline V gene, CDR1 is LNHDA and CDR2 is SQIVND (reference sequence). V shed 4 bases and J 5 bases; nucleotides not matched to a gene: 7. CDR3 nucleotide sequence: TGTGCCAGTAGTACGATCACAGGGGCGACTGAAGCTTTCTTT. Its protein is CASSTITGATEAFF.

The chain uses TRBV7-6 and TRBJ1-1, with D possibly TRBD1 on 6 matching bases. The germline CDR1 and CDR2 sequences are SGHVS and FNYEAQ. Trimming left V 2 bases short and J 4 bases short, with 11 bases between. The CDR3 consists of 14 residues. As DNA, the CDR3 is TGTGCCAGCAGCTTAAAGGGGGGGACCACTGAAGCTTTCTTT. It translates to CASSLKGGTTEAFF.

The rearrangement links TRBV5-4 to TRBJ2-3; TRBD2 matches at 8 bases. This CDR3 has 16 amino acids. V dropped 3 bases and J dropped 1; count of bases not matched to a gene: 7. CDR1 SGHNT and CDR2 YYREEE come from the germline V gene (reference sequence). The CDR3 loop reads CASSSWTSLGTDTQYF. In nucleotides, the CDR3 is TGTGCCAGCAGCTCCTGGACTAGCCTAGGCACAGATACGCAGTATTTT.

The CDR3 region is CASSLIFYEQYF. CDR3 in DNA: TGTGCCAGCAGCTTAATCTTCTACGAGCAGTACTTC. The rearrangement uses TRBV5-8 and TRBJ2-7; D uncertain. CDR3 length equals 12 residues. Per the germline V gene, CDR1 is SGHTS and CDR2 is YDEGEE. V lost 2 bases to trimming and J lost 3 bases, with 6 bases between them. The full variable domain, in which reference TRBV5-8 and TRBJ2-7 provide the parts outside the CDR3, is EAGVTQSPTHLIKTRGQQATLRCSPISGHTSVYWYQQALGLGLQFLLWYDEGEERNRGNFPPRFSGRQFPNYSSELNVNALELEDSALYLCASSLIFYEQYFGPGTRLTVT.